The clone carrying this TCR beta chain was recorded many times. Its antigen is currently unknown. The source of the sample is a study of regulatory T cells in long-lasting Graves disease. Germline V gene data show CDR1 as DFQATT and CDR2 as SNEGSKA (reference sequence). The CDR3 covers 13 residues. The ends were cut back, 3 bases at V and 6 bases at J, with 14 bases in the middle. Time point noted: persistent/refractory GD, antithyroid drugs over 5 years with positive TRAb. Isolated PBMC RNA provided the starting material for the TCR library. As collected, the peripheral blood samples measured nine milliliters each and went into EDTA tubes. Findings of the study overall: Sampling was limited to peripheral blood rather than thyroid tissue. More public clonotypes were shared by persistent patients (2,741) than by new patients (approximately 990). Persistent disease samples used TRBV28, TRBJ1-2 and TRBJ2-5 preferentially.

Arm-PCR with iRepertoire HTBI primers amplified the CDR3 regions for these TCR beta libraries. TCRdb reanalysed the multiplex PCR reads using MiXCR and keeps one entry per CDR3 protein. The data hold 700,000 or so distinct CDR3 sequences, with around 30% observed a single time. This clonotype originated in a female donor with Graves disease. The sample was peripheral blood mononuclear cells (PBMCs), taken when the disease was refractory, from a patient treated with antithyroid drugs. The chain employs TRBV20-1 and TRBJ2-5; D may match TRBD1 or TRBD2 (6 bases each). The CDR3, as DNA: TGCAGTGCTAGGGAGGGGGTCACGAAGACCCAGTACTTC. This encodes CSAREGVTKTQYF.